The 27 T cell receptor beta chains in this list originate from one sample, sequenced in a study of metastatic and nonmetastatic thyroid tumors. Thyroid surgery was performed in patients who had received no treatment beforehand. Using MiXCR, TCRdb re-called clones from the PCR reads. Among approximately 6,100 clones listed, over 25% were seen once. The material sequenced was adjacent normal tissue. Source of these receptors: a female donor with papillary thyroid cancer or a benign thyroid nodule (not recorded which). Some clones in this sample may be carry-over from other donors' samples.

The chain joins TRBV11-2 to TRBJ2-2, with a possible D match to TRBD2 (5 bases). V was pared by 1 base and J by 0 bases, with 9 bases between. The germline CDR1 and CDR2 sequences are SGHAT and FQNNGV. This CDR3 spans 16 amino acids. CDR3 in amino acids: CASSLGGRANTGELFF. The DNA of the CDR3 is TGTGCCAGCAGCTTAGGAGGGCGGGCGAACACCGGGGAGCTGTTTTTT.

The chain is built from TRBV5-1 and TRBJ2-5, with TRBD2 identical over 14 bases. V lost 5 bases to trimming and J lost 5 bases; unmatched junction nucleotides: 14. Germline-derived CDR1 and CDR2 are SGHRS and YFSETQ. There are 18 residues in the CDR3. CDR3 region: CASRSPSGTSGRTETQYF. Written as DNA, the CDR3 is TGCGCCAGCAGGTCTCCTTCCGGGACTAGCGGGAGAACGGAGACCCAGTACTTC.

This clone has only a few counts. This chain links TRBV6-2 or TRBV6-3 with TRBJ2-7, with TRBD1 matching over 8 bases. The CDR3 is made up of 14 amino acids. With 0 bases clipped from V and 4 bases from J, the junction kept 2 bases outside the gene matches. Germline CDR1 and CDR2: MNHEY and SVGEGT. The CDR3 nucleotides read TGTGCCAGCAGTTACTCTTACAGGGGGTACGAGCAGTACTTC. Translated: CASSYSYRGYEQYF.

The chain joins TRBV6-1 to TRBJ2-7, with 8 bases aligning to TRBD1. This CDR3 is built from 14 residues. The ends lost 6 bases at V and 6 bases at J; junction bases unmatched: 10. Germline V lookup: CDR1 MNHNS, CDR2 SASEGT. CDR3 nucleotide sequence: TGTGCCAGCAGCCTAGACAGGGGCCATATCGAGCAGTACTTC. This gives the protein CASSLDRGHIEQYF.

Comment on this clone: A read error may account for a junction end that differs from germline. The chain is built from TRBV7-3 and TRBJ1-6; D is uncertain. CDR1 is SGHTA and CDR2 is FQGTGA in the germline V gene. The CDR3 runs 15 residues. CDR3 DNA: TGTGGCAGCAGCTTAACGGGATTGTATAATTCTCCCCTCCACTTT. It translates to CGSSLTGLYNSPLHF.

This clone was detected only a few times. The chain combines TRBV6-2 or TRBV6-3 with TRBJ2-1; 7 bases match TRBD1. CDR3 length equals 11 residues. Germline V gene sequence: CDR1 MNHEY, CDR2 SVGEGT. Unmatched junction bases numbered 0, after V lost 6 bases and J lost 7 bases. The CDR3 DNA reads TGTGCCAGCAGGACAGGGAATGAGCAGTTCTTC. It encodes CASRTGNEQFF.

The sample holds a few counts of this clone. This chain joins TRBV19 and TRBJ2-3; 7 bases agree with TRBD1. In germline, CDR1 is LNHDA, CDR2 SQIVND (reference sequence). J lost 2 bases, V lost 3 bases, and 5 bases had no gene match. The CDR3 sequence is 15 residues long. The CDR3 nucleotides are TGTGCCAGTAGTATCACAGGGGTCCACACAGATACGCAGTATTTT. Encoded protein: CASSITGVHTDTQYF.

The rearrangement links TRBV2 to TRBJ1-3; no firm D call. The CDR3 has 12 amino acids. Trimming took 4 bases from V and 0 from J, leaving 1 base between them. CDR1 SNHLY and CDR2 FYNNEI come from the germline V gene. The CDR3 DNA reads as TGTGCCAGCAGTGTCTCTGGAAACACCATATATTTT. Protein: CASSVSGNTIYF.

Only a few counts were recorded for this clone. The chain links TRBV12-3 or TRBV12-4 to TRBJ1-1; the D gene is possibly TRBD1 (5 bases). V lost 7 bases, J lost 7 bases, and 16 bases lay in between. The CDR3 is 13 amino acids. The CDR3 DNA reads TGTGCCAGCATAAGGGCTGGGGCAGTTGAAGCTTTCTTT. Amino acid sequence: CASIRAGAVEAFF.

This clone showed up just a few times. This rearrangement joins TRBV11-1 to TRBJ2-3, with TRBD2 identical over 12 bases. This CDR3 has 17 amino acids. Unmatched junction bases numbered 10, after V lost 5 bases and J lost 4 bases. CDR1 is SGHAT, CDR2 FQDESV, per germline (reference sequence). The CDR3 bases are TGTGCCAGCAGCCCCAAAAGACTAGCGGGAGTGGCAGATACGCAGTATTTT. This translates into CASSPKRLAGVADTQYF.

The gene calls are TRBV15 and TRBJ2-6; D ambiguous. Looked up from germline, CDR1 is LNHNV and CDR2 is YYDKDF (reference sequence). V gave up 4 bases and J gave up 2 bases, with 6 bases separating them. This CDR3 is 14 amino acids long. CDR3 DNA sequence: TGTGCCACCAGCAAGATAACTGGGGCCAACGTCCTGACTTTC. This sequence encodes CATSKITGANVLTF. The complete variable domain, with remaining parts taken from reference TRBV15 and TRBJ2-6, reads DAMVIQNPRYQVTQFGKPVTLSCSQTLNHNVMYWYQQKSSQAPKLLFHYYDKDFNNEADTPDNFQSRRPNTSFCFLDIRSPGLGDTAMYLCATSKITGANVLTFGAGSRLTVL.

This clone was found a few times. V usage is TRBV28 and J usage is TRBJ1-2; TRBD1 agrees at 7 bases. Germline V CDR1 and CDR2: MDHEN, SYDVKM. V dropped 4 bases and J dropped 4; count of bases not matched to a gene: 0. This CDR3 contains 12 residues. The CDR3 DNA reads TGTGCCAGCAGTTCAGGGGGCTATGGCTACACCTTC. It is translated as CASSSGGYGYTF.

Only one count was recorded for this clone. The V gene is TRBV4-1, the J gene TRBJ1-2; D unclear. V was trimmed by 4 bases and J by 6 bases, leaving 18 bases between them. CDR1 is MGHRA and CDR2 is YSYEKL in the germline V gene. The CDR3 is made up of 15 amino acids. DNA for the CDR3: TGCGCCAGCAGCCCTGGACCGACGGCGCTGGATGGCTACACCTTC. Amino acids: CASSPGPTALDGYTF.

On this clone itself: Likely a read error: the CDR3 ends without its conserved phenylalanine or tryptophan. The DNA is left out, because the CDR3 cannot be placed on it with certainty; the CDR3 is given as TCRdb lists it. This chain connects TRBV4-1 to TRBJ1-4; the listed D gene, TRBD1, was not tested against the DNA. Counting both end residues, the CDR3 totals 13 amino acids. Germline V gives CDR1 MGHRA, CDR2 YSYEKL. CDR3: CASSSQGRGQMFL.

The V and J genes are TRBV7-9 and TRBJ2-7; D may correspond to TRBD1 or TRBD2 (5 bases each). The V gene's germline CDR1 is SEHNR and CDR2 FQNEAQ (reference sequence). Deletions cut 5 bases from V and 3 bases from J, with 14 bases between. The CDR3 runs 14 residues. The CDR3 DNA reads TGTGCCAGCAGCCACCGGGACCGTAACTACGAGCAGTACTTC. Its protein is CASSHRDRNYEQYF.

The chain couples TRBV11-2 to TRBJ1-1; D perhaps matches TRBD1 (6 bases). The V end was cut by 9 bases, the J end by 11 bases, with 25 bases between. Germline V lookup: CDR1 SGHAT, CDR2 FQNNGV. This CDR3 contains 14 residues. The CDR3 protein is CASSFGQMNTDAFF. The CDR3 nucleotides are TGTGCCAGTAGTTTTGGACAGATGAACACAGACGCTTTCTTT.

The sample holds many counts of this clone. This chain uses TRBV27 with TRBJ1-1; the D gene is possibly TRBD1 (6 bases). Trimming removed 4 bases at V and 4 bases at J, with 19 bases between. The CDR3 length is 16 residues. Per the germline V gene, CDR1 is MNHEY and CDR2 is SMNVEV (reference sequence). The DNA of the CDR3 is TGTGCCAGCAGTTCTTCAGGGGTCCCTACGGGCACTGAAGCTTTCTTT. Translating gives CASSSSGVPTGTEAFF.

The chain carries TRBV27 and TRBJ1-6; D remains ambiguous. The CDR3 covers 13 residues. Trimming cost V 3 bases and J 7 bases, with 7 bases left between them. In germline, CDR1 is MNHEY, CDR2 SMNVEV (reference sequence). The CDR3 is CASSFNMNSPLHF. Here the CDR3 DNA reads TGTGCCAGCAGTTTCAACATGAATTCACCCCTCCACTTT.

Regarding this clone: Its ends do not fully match the called genes, so a read error is possible. The chain uses TRBV2 and TRBJ2-1; possibly TRBD1 for D (6 bases). From germline, CDR1 is SNHLY and CDR2 FYNNEI. There are 14 residues in the CDR3. For the CDR3, the DNA is TGTGTCAGCAGTGGACACAGGGACTACAATGAGCAGTTCTTC. Its translation is CVSSGHRDYNEQFF.

The rearrangement joins TRBV10-3 to TRBJ2-7; 11 bases are shared with TRBD1. CDR1 and CDR2 (germline): ENHRY, SYGVKD. This CDR3 has 15 amino acids. The junction had 6 bases not matched to a gene; V was cut back by 5 bases and J by 3 bases. The CDR3 loop reads CAISSPGTGGYEQYF. The CDR3 DNA reads as TGTGCCATCAGTTCCCCCGGGACAGGGGGCTACGAGCAGTACTTC.

This clone was seen a single time. The chain employs TRBV9 and TRBJ1-2; D is uncertain. The CDR3 length is 13 residues. V lost 0 bases and J 4 bases, leaving 7 bases between the germline ends. Germline CDR1 reads SGDLS; CDR2 reads YYNGEE. CDR3 amino acids: CASSVEGSYGYTF. In DNA form, the CDR3 reads TGTGCCAGCAGCGTAGAGGGAAGCTATGGCTACACCTTC.

This clone is judged large. The chain employs TRBV5-1 and TRBJ1-6; no clear D. The CDR3 contains 15 residues. V lost 4 bases and J lost 10, with 18 bases in between. Looked up from germline, CDR1 is SGHRS and CDR2 is YFSETQ. The chain's CDR3 is CASSIAGEAGSPLHF. The CDR3 nucleotides read TGCGCCAGCAGCATTGCCGGGGAAGCAGGCTCACCCCTCCACTTT.

This sequence joins TRBV12-5 and TRBJ2-7; possibly TRBD1 for D (6 bases). Trimming took off 5 bases at V and 3 bases at J, with 11 bases between the two ends. Germline CDR1 LGHNT, CDR2 FRNRAP. The length of the CDR3 is 13 residues. CDR3 region: CASGTGQIYEQYF. The CDR3 nucleotides are TGTGCTAGTGGTACAGGACAGATCTACGAGCAGTACTTC.

This clone has more than one count but fewer than ten. This chain joins TRBV6-1 and TRBJ2-1, with TRBD2 matching over 7 bases. V dropped 6 bases and J dropped 8; count of bases not matched to a gene: 4. This CDR3 comprises 12 residues. Germline CDR1 reads MNHNS; CDR2 reads SASEGT. The chain's CDR3 is CASSGLDDEQFF. DNA for the CDR3: TGTGCCAGCAGCGGACTAGACGATGAGCAGTTCTTC.

This clone has more than one count but fewer than ten. J is TRBJ2-7 and V is TRBV5-1; TRBD1 matches at 8 bases. V was pared by 2 bases and J by 5 bases, with 12 bases of the junction left unmatched. Per germline, CDR1 SGHRS and CDR2 YFSETQ. CDR3 length equals 16 residues. CDR3 nucleotide sequence: TGCGCCAGCAGCTTAGAGCAGGGGGCGCGCAGTGACGAGCAGTACTTC. It specifies CASSLEQGARSDEQYF.

The CDR3 nucleotides read TGTGCCAGCAGCTTAGTTGTCAGGACGACGACGTCAACTAATGAAAAACTGTTTTTT. Protein product: CASSLVVRTTTSTNEKLFF. This chain links TRBV7-8 with TRBJ1-4; no clear D. The germline V and J ends were trimmed by 1 base and 0 bases, with 18 bases remaining between them. The V gene's germline CDR1 is SGHVS and CDR2 FQNEAQ. The CDR3 covers 19 residues.

In this sample, this clone is medium-sized. CDR3 sequence: CASTTSGLGDTEAFF. The CDR3 region has the DNA TGTGCCAGCACAACGTCTGGGTTGGGGGACACTGAAGCTTTCTTT. The rearrangement joins TRBV12-3 or TRBV12-4 to TRBJ1-1; TRBD1 might be the D (5 bases). V lost 7 bases and J 3 bases, leaving 18 bases between the germline ends. The length of the CDR3 is 15 residues.